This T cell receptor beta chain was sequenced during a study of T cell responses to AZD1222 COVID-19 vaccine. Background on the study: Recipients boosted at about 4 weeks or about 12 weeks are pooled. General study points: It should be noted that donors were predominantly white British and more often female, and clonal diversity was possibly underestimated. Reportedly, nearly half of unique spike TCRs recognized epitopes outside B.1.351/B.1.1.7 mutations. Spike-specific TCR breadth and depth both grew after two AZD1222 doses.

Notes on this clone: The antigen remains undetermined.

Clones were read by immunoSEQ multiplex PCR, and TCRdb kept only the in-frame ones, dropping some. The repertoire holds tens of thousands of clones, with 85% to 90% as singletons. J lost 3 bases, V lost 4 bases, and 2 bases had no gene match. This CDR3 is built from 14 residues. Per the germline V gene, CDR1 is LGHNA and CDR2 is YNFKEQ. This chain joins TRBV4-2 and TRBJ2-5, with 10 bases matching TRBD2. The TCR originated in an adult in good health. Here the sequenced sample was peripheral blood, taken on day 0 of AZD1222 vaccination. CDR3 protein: CASSPLAGEETQYF. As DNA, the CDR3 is TGTGCCAGCAGCCCCCTAGCGGGAGAAGAGACCCAGTACTTC.